Following are 21 T cell receptor beta chains from one sample sequenced in a study of T cells in Graves' hyperthyroidism and ophthalmopathy. The source material, RNA transcripts, was used to amplify TCR beta CDR3 regions. First-round RT-PCR of the TCR CDR3 relied on the HTBI primer set. TCRdb redid the calling of the multiplex PCR reads with MiXCR, one entry per CDR3 protein. The data show over 150,000 distinct CDR3 sequences, with about 15% seen just once and around 52% held by the top ten. The specimen was blood. The receptors stem from a woman aged 45-60 years with Graves' hyperthyroidism.

This clonotype has ten or more counts. V and J are TRBV12-5 and TRBJ1-6, with D perhaps matching TRBD1 (5 bases). The germline V gene has CDR1 LGHNT and CDR2 FRNRAP. This CDR3 has 13 amino acids. The V end lost 5 bases, the J end lost 6 bases, and 8 bases lay between the germline ends. The DNA for the CDR3 is TGTGCTAGTGGTCCGCAGGGTAATTCACCCCTCCACTTT. This gives the protein CASGPQGNSPLHF. Full variable domain (outside the CDR3, taken from reference TRBV12-5 and TRBJ1-6): DARVTQTPRHKVTEMGQEVTMRCQPILGHNTVFWYRQTMMQGLELLAYFRNRAPLDDSGMPKDRFSAEMPDATLATLKIQPSEPRDSAVYFCASGPQGNSPLHFGNGTRLTVT.

This chain uses TRBV2 with TRBJ2-7; 8 bases fit TRBD1. This CDR3 contains 13 residues. Germline trimming cut 6 bases from V and 3 bases from J; bases unmatched to any gene: 4. Looked up from germline, CDR1 is SNHLY and CDR2 is FYNNEI. The CDR3 loop is CASSRQGSYEQYF. The CDR3 region has the DNA TGTGCCAGCAGCCGACAGGGGAGCTACGAGCAGTACTTC.

This clonotype was counted ten times or more. This sequence joins TRBV5-1 and TRBJ2-1; 7 bases fit TRBD2. V shed 4 bases and J 1 base; nucleotides not matched to a gene: 8. The CDR3 totals 16 residues. Germline V CDR1 and CDR2: SGHRS, YFSETQ. CDR3 sequence: CASSSGTTPSYNEQFF. CDR3 coding DNA: TGCGCCAGCAGCAGCGGGACTACCCCTTCCTACAATGAGCAGTTCTTC.

This clonotype was seen ten or more times. The chain joins TRBV28 to TRBJ2-7; 11 nucleotides agree with TRBD1. The CDR3 sequence is 16 residues long. The J segment lost 1 base and the V segment lost 4 bases, leaving 6 bases of the junction unmatched. Germline V gene sequence: CDR1 MDHEN, CDR2 SYDVKM. The CDR3 here is CASSSPGTGGSYEQYF. The CDR3 coding sequence is TGTGCCAGCAGTTCACCCGGGACAGGGGGTTCCTACGAGCAGTACTTC. Filled out from reference TRBV28 and TRBJ2-7, the complete variable domain reads DVKVTQSSRYLVKRTGEKVFLECVQDMDHENMFWYRQDPGLGLRLIYFSYDVKMKEKGDIPEGYSVSREKKERFSLILESASTNQTSMYLCASSSPGTGGSYEQYFGPGTRLTVT.

Only a few counts were recorded for this clonotype. This rearrangement joins TRBV5-4 to TRBJ2-1; TRBD1 or TRBD2 may be the D gene (5 bases each). Germline V gene lookup returns CDR1 SGHNT and CDR2 YYREEE (reference sequence). The CDR3 contains 11 residues. Trimming removed 5 bases from V and 13 bases from J, with 13 bases in between. As DNA, the CDR3 is TGTGCCAGCAGTTTTACGGGACGCCAGTTCTTC. Its protein product is CASSFTGRQFF. Based on the CDR3 plus reference TRBV5-4 and TRBJ2-1, the full variable domain is ETGVTQSPTHLIKTRGQQVTLRCSSQSGHNTVSWYQQALGQGPQFIFQYYREEENGRGNFPPRFSGLQFPNYSSELNVNALELDDSALYLCASSFTGRQFFGPGTRLTVL.

This clonotype was seen a few times. The chain combines TRBV5-6 with TRBJ1-4; possibly TRBD1 for D (6 bases). Per the germline V gene, CDR1 is SGHDT and CDR2 is YYEEEE. The CDR3 is 17 amino acids. The V end lost 0 bases, the J end lost 4 bases, and 16 bases lay between the germline ends. CDR3 in DNA: TGTGCCAGCAGCTTGGGGACAGTTCGAGCTGGTAATGAAAAACTGTTTTTT. It encodes CASSLGTVRAGNEKLFF.

The CDR3 loop is CASNSGTMTYNEQFF. CDR3 DNA: TGTGCCAGCAATTCCGGGACTATGACCTACAATGAGCAGTTCTTC. The rearrangement uses TRBV28 and TRBJ2-1; TRBD2 matches 7 bases. Per the germline V gene, CDR1 is MDHEN and CDR2 is SYDVKM. Trimming at V came to 7 bases and at J to 2 bases, leaving 8 bases not matched to a gene. The CDR3 runs 15 residues.

There are many counts of this clonotype. One base away lies a much larger clone, so this may be a sequencing read error. The genes are TRBV28 and TRBJ2-1; possible D gene TRBD2, 6 bases. The CDR3 extends over 18 amino acids. CDR1 and CDR2 (germline): MDHEN, SYDVKM. CDR3 sequence (DNA): TGTACCAGCAGTTTATGGTGGAGGGCGGGATTACCCTACAATGAGCAGTTCTTC. This encodes CTSSLWWRAGLPYNEQFF.

This clonotype has more than one count but fewer than ten. This rearrangement joins TRBV6-4 to TRBJ1-4; no firm D call. This CDR3 has 14 amino acids. V dropped 5 bases and J dropped 8 bases, with 15 bases sitting between them. Germline assignment: CDR1 MRHNA and CDR2 SNTAGT. The CDR3 region has the DNA TGTGCCAGCAGTTACGGATCCTTTGGAGAAAAACTGTTTTTT. Its protein is CASSYGSFGEKLFF.

This clonotype was recorded many times. The chain joins TRBV28 to TRBJ1-2, with D maybe TRBD1 (6 bases). Germline V gives CDR1 MDHEN, CDR2 SYDVKM. V was clipped by 10 bases and J by 3 bases, with 15 bases between them. This CDR3 region has 13 residues. CDR3 sequence: CATGTSRDYGYTF. For the CDR3, the DNA is TGTGCCACCGGGACAAGCAGGGACTATGGCTACACCTTC.

The chain combines TRBV9 with TRBJ1-2; 10 bases line up with TRBD1. J lost 8 bases, V lost 3 bases, and 16 bases had no gene match. Per the germline V gene, CDR1 is SGDLS and CDR2 is YYNGEE. The CDR3 is 17 residues long. CDR3 in DNA: TGTGCCAGCAGCGGAACCCGGGACAGGGGCTCCCGGTTGGGCTACACCTTC. Translating it yields CASSGTRDRGSRLGYTF.

Turning to this clonotype: A read error is possible here, since a much larger clone lies one base away. The gene calls are TRBV12-3 or TRBV12-4 and TRBJ1-6; D remains ambiguous. The CDR3 is 14 residues long. V lost 7 bases, J lost 6 bases, and 13 bases lay in between. The CDR3, as DNA: TGTGCCAGCATTTTTATGCGGGGTAATTCACCCCTCCACTTT. This gives the protein CASIFMRGNSPLHF.

This clonotype occurred a few times. V usage is TRBV3-1 and J usage is TRBJ2-2; 7 positions match TRBD2. Germline trimming cut 7 bases from V and 5 bases from J; bases unmatched to any gene: 4. This CDR3 spans 13 amino acids. Germline V gives CDR1 LGHDT, CDR2 YNNKEL (reference sequence). The CDR3, as DNA: TGTGCCAGCACACTAGCGCCGACCGGGGAGCTGTTTTTT. Protein: CASTLAPTGELFF.

This clonotype appeared many times. The rearrangement joins TRBV7-3 to TRBJ2-1, with 7 bases lining up with TRBD2. The CDR3 consists of 16 residues. The junction had 12 bases not matched to a gene; V was cut back by 3 bases and J by 7 bases. Germline V lookup: CDR1 SGHTA, CDR2 FQGTGA. CDR3 sequence: CASSLIGLAAPNEQFF. The CDR3 DNA reads as TGTGCCAGCAGCTTGATAGGGCTAGCGGCACCGAATGAGCAGTTCTTC.

Many counts were recorded for this clonotype. The chain recombines TRBV20-1 with TRBJ1-1; tentatively, D is TRBD1 (6 bases). Germline CDR1 is DFQATT and CDR2 is SNEGSKA (reference sequence). This CDR3 has 14 amino acids. The germline V and J ends were trimmed by 6 bases and 2 bases, with 16 bases remaining between them. The CDR3 DNA reads as TGCAGTGCCACCCGGGGGGCCCTTAACACTGAAGCTTTCTTT. It encodes CSATRGALNTEAFF.

This chain uses TRBV12-5 with TRBJ2-1, with 12 bases matching TRBD1. Germline V CDR1 and CDR2: LGHNT, FRNRAP. The CDR3 has 17 amino acids. V shed 0 bases, J shed 9 bases, and the junction held 9 bases outside the gene matches. The DNA for the CDR3 is TGTGCTAGTGGTTTGGTATGGGGACAGGGGGCTAGGGGTGAGCAGTTCTTC. Translating gives CASGLVWGQGARGEQFF. The variable domain in full, with the rest retrieved from reference TRBV12-5 and TRBJ2-1, is DARVTQTPRHKVTEMGQEVTMRCQPILGHNTVFWYRQTMMQGLELLAYFRNRAPLDDSGMPKDRFSAEMPDATLATLKIQPSEPRDSAVYFCASGLVWGQGARGEQFFGPGTRLTVL.

There are a few counts of this clonotype. The chain uses TRBV3-1 and TRBJ1-4, with TRBD1 matching 10 bases. CDR1 is LGHDT, CDR2 YNNKEL, per germline (reference sequence). V gave up 2 bases and J gave up 10 bases; unmatched junction bases: 7. This CDR3 is built from 15 residues. The CDR3 spells CASSQLGQGRRKLFF. CDR3 nucleotides: TGTGCCAGCAGCCAATTGGGACAGGGGCGCAGAAAACTGTTTTTT.

Notes on this clonotype: A much larger clone is a single base away; this may be a read error. The chain joins TRBV27 to TRBJ2-7, with 13 positions matching TRBD2. The CDR3 runs to 19 residues. J was trimmed by 5 bases and V by 6 bases; bases with no gene match: 19. Germline V gene sequence: CDR1 MNHEY, CDR2 SMNVEV (reference sequence). CDR3 in amino acids: CASSLRAGTSGVCGNEQYF. In DNA, the CDR3 is TGTGCCAGCAGCCTAAGGGCCGGGACTAGCGGGGTATGCGGCAACGAGCAGTACTTC.

For this clonotype: A much larger clone differs from this one at a single base, so this may be a read error. The gene calls are TRBV6-1 and TRBJ2-7; D gene unclear. This CDR3 comprises 14 residues. V was shortened by 7 bases and J by 0 bases, with 13 bases between the two germline ends. Germline V gives CDR1 MNHNS, CDR2 SASEGT. The chain's CDR3 is CASTKTCNSYEQYF. CDR3 sequence (DNA): TGTGCCAGCACCAAGACATGCAACTCCTACGAGCAGTACTTC.

V usage is TRBV7-9 and J usage is TRBJ2-3; TRBD2 agrees at 8 bases. V trimming: 1 base; J trimming: 0 bases; junction bases outside the gene matches: 3. CDR3 size: 16 residues. Germline V gives CDR1 SEHNR, CDR2 FQNEAQ (reference sequence). CDR3 DNA: TGTGCCAGCAGCTTAGAACGACTAGCGAGCACAGATACGCAGTATTTT. Residues: CASSLERLASTDTQYF.

This clonotype was counted many times. The chain uses TRBV19 and TRBJ2-2, with D tentatively TRBD2 (5 bases). This CDR3 is 13 amino acids long. The germline V gene encodes CDR1 LNHDA and CDR2 SQIVND (reference sequence). V was pared by 9 bases and J by 1 base, with 9 bases between. The CDR3: CASFGLNTGELFF. CDR3 in DNA: TGTGCCAGCTTCGGACTGAACACCGGGGAGCTGTTTTTT.